Shown below are 15 T cell receptor beta chains from a single sample sequenced in a study of shared clonotypes between healthy human individuals. Sequencing used immunoSEQ multiplex PCR; TCRdb keeps in-frame clones, though not all of them. The table has some 2,000,000 clones, around 95% seen once; the top ten hold 0.1% to 0.15%. Specimen: naive CD4+ T cells sorted from blood. Subset here: CD45RA+ positively selected. These receptors originate from a young man in good health.

This chain uses TRBV6-5 with TRBJ2-1; D is perhaps TRBD2 (6 bases). CDR3 length: 14 residues. Germline CDR1 reads MNHEY; CDR2 reads SVGAGI. V dropped 7 bases and J dropped 8 bases, with 18 bases sitting between them. Here the CDR3 reads CASTPSGFSHEQFF. The CDR3 region has the DNA TGTGCCAGCACTCCAAGCGGGTTTAGCCATGAGCAGTTCTTC.

This rearrangement joins TRBV28 to TRBJ2-7, with D unresolved. V lost 7 bases and J lost 2, with 12 bases in between. Germline lookup yields CDR1 MDHEN and CDR2 SYDVKM. This CDR3 has 13 amino acids. Here the CDR3 reads CASTLYGAYEQYF. In DNA, the CDR3 is TGTGCCAGCACATTGTACGGAGCCTACGAGCAGTACTTC.

The V call is TRBV14, the J call TRBJ2-7, with 7 bases lining up with TRBD1. The J call may be mistaken, given a closer DNA end match to TRBJ2-1. Looked up from germline, CDR1 is SGHDN and CDR2 is FVKESK. The CDR3 has 15 amino acids. CDR3 residues: CASSQGETGSNEQFF. The CDR3 bases are TGTGCCAGCAGCCAAGGGGAGACAGGGTCCAATGAGCAGTTCTTC.

The chain combines TRBV7-9 with TRBJ1-2; D unresolved. Deletions cut 5 bases from V and 7 bases from J, with 17 bases between. Germline CDR1 and CDR2: SEHNR and FQNEAQ (reference sequence). This CDR3 spans 14 amino acids. CDR3 sequence: CASSPSLLLGGYTF. DNA for the CDR3: TGTGCCAGCAGCCCCAGTCTCCTTTTGGGTGGCTACACCTTC.

The chain joins TRBV6-5 to TRBJ1-1, with 7 bases aligning to TRBD1. The V and J ends lost 2 bases and 5 bases, in that order; junction bases with no gene match: 11. The germline V gene encodes CDR1 MNHEY and CDR2 SVGAGI. The CDR3 spans 16 residues. The CDR3 region has the DNA TGTGCCAGCAGTTACGGTTTAGGGGGCAGGAGGACTGAAGCTTTCTTT. Protein sequence: CASSYGLGGRRTEAFF.

The rearrangement joins TRBV18 to TRBJ1-1, with 9 bases aligning to TRBD1. CDR1 is KGHSH, CDR2 LQKENI, per germline. The junction had 10 bases not matched to a gene; V was cut back by 10 bases and J by 1 base. The CDR3 loop spans 15 amino acids. This CDR3 reads CAITFTGGENTEAFF. In DNA, the CDR3 is TGTGCCATCACGTTTACAGGGGGCGAGAACACTGAAGCTTTCTTT.

This clone was seen just once. This chain joins TRBV6-1 and TRBJ1-3; a possible D gene is TRBD1 (5 bases). The CDR3 covers 18 residues. In germline, CDR1 is MNHNS, CDR2 SASEGT. Trimming left V 2 bases short and J 5 bases short, with 22 bases between. In nucleotides, the CDR3 is TGTGCCAGCAGTGAACCCCCCTTGGGGCAGATTCTGAGAAACACCATATATTTT. Translated, it gives CASSEPPLGQILRNTIYF.

This rearrangement joins TRBV7-2 to TRBJ1-5; no reliable D call. The V end lost 1 base, the J end lost 2 bases, and 6 bases lay between the germline ends. There are 14 residues in the CDR3. Germline CDR1 SGHTA, CDR2 FQGNSA. The CDR3 region has the DNA TGTGCCAGCAGCTTAGATCCAGGCAATCAGCCCCAGCATTTT. Translating gives CASSLDPGNQPQHF.

The chain carries TRBV2 and TRBJ2-1; 9 bases map to TRBD1. The trim removed 6 bases at V and 7 bases at J, leaving 10 bases unmatched. CDR1 and CDR2 from the germline V gene are SNHLY and FYNNEI. This CDR3 comprises 15 residues. The CDR3 sequence is CASSPGQGRGNEQFF. In nucleotides, the CDR3 is TGTGCCAGCAGCCCGGGACAGGGAAGGGGGAATGAGCAGTTCTTC.

CDR3 protein: CASSLAGKGYQETQYF. For the CDR3, the DNA is TGTGCCAGCAGCTTAGCCGGGAAGGGCTACCAAGAGACCCAGTACTTC. This chain connects TRBV11-2 to TRBJ2-5, with D tentatively TRBD2 (5 bases). The CDR3 spans 16 residues. Trimming cost V 1 base and J 0 bases, with 12 bases left between them. Looked up from germline, CDR1 is SGHAT and CDR2 is FQNNGV.

This CDR3 is CASSLRDRGRFF. DNA for the CDR3: TGTGCCAGCAGCTTAAGGGACAGGGGGCGGTTCTTC. This chain joins TRBV7-2 and TRBJ2-1; 12 nucleotides line up with TRBD1. The junction had 2 bases not matched to a gene; V was cut back by 2 bases and J by 15 bases. The germline CDR1 and CDR2 sequences are SGHTA and FQGNSA. CDR3 length: 12 residues.

J is TRBJ2-7 and V is TRBV29-1; 12 bases are shared with TRBD2. CDR3 length equals 15 residues. From germline, CDR1 is SQVTM and CDR2 ANQGSEA. The junction had 12 bases not matched to a gene; V was cut back by 0 bases and J by 12 bases. This CDR3 is CSVEDWGTSGPKRYF. CDR3 sequence (DNA): TGCAGCGTTGAAGATTGGGGGACTAGCGGGCCTAAACGGTACTTC.

This clone came up once. This chain uses TRBV5-1 with TRBJ1-1; unclear D gene. The CDR3 runs to 13 residues. V was pared by 7 bases and J by 1 base, with 11 bases between. The germline CDR1 and CDR2 sequences are SGHRS and YFSETQ. In nucleotides, the CDR3 is TGCGCCAGCCGGGGAGGGTGGAACACTGAAGCTTTCTTT. Translated, it gives CASRGGWNTEAFF.

This clone was observed a handful of times. Here the CDR3 reads CASIRGQLSVEAFF. The CDR3 DNA reads TGTGCCAGCATCCGAGGACAGTTATCCGTTGAAGCTTTCTTT. The chain combines TRBV6-1 with TRBJ1-1; possibly TRBD1 for D (6 bases). CDR1 and CDR2 (germline): MNHNS, SASEGT. The V end lost 7 bases, the J end lost 7 bases, and 19 bases lay between the germline ends. CDR3 length equals 14 residues.

The chain carries TRBV28 and TRBJ2-7, with 10 bases identical to TRBD1. The trim removed 6 bases at V and 2 bases at J, leaving 7 bases unmatched. Germline V gene sequence: CDR1 MDHEN, CDR2 SYDVKM. The CDR3 covers 15 residues. CDR3 loop: CASSRLGQGAYEQYF. The CDR3 nucleotides are TGTGCCAGCAGCCGCTTAGGACAGGGGGCCTACGAGCAGTACTTC.